This paragraph reports one TCR beta chain. Its target is not known. The sample belongs to a study of T-cell reconstitution after alpha-beta-depleted transplantation in children. Notes on the study in general: Newly produced T cells mostly provided counts and TCRbeta diversity after one year, as hyperexpanded clones declined.

The V gene's germline CDR1 is SGHTA and CDR2 FQGNSA. This CDR3 contains 15 residues. The V end was cut by 0 bases, the J end by 3 bases, with 11 bases between. Unique molecular identifiers were used to barcode this TCRbeta library. Each CDR3 protein is one row after TCRdb ran MiXCR on the PCR reads. The table has 200,000 to 250,000 distinct CDR3 sequences, roughly 8.1% seen once; the top ten hold about 40%. Source: PBMCs, mostly from graft donor cells, taken 360 days after TCRalphabeta/CD19-depleted stem cell transplant. This chain links TRBV7-2 with TRBJ2-5; perhaps TRBD1 as D (6 bases). The clonotype comes from a male patient aged 2 to 9 who had a stem cell transplant for acute myeloid leukemia, so the T cells may come from the graft donor. The CDR3 protein is CASSLARGGEETQYF. In DNA form, the CDR3 reads TGTGCCAGCAGCTTAGCGCGAGGGGGAGAAGAGACCCAGTACTTC.